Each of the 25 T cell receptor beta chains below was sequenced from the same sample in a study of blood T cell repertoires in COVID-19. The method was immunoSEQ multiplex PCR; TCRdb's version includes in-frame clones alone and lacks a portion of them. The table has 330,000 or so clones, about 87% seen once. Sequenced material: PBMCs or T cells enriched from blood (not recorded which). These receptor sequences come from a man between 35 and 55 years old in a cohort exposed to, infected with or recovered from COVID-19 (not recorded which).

CDR3 bases: TGTGCCAGTAAGTACACAGGGGCCCTCACTGAAGCTTTCTTT. It encodes CASKYTGALTEAFF. V usage is TRBV19 and J usage is TRBJ1-1, with 7 bases aligning to TRBD1. This CDR3 region has 14 residues. CDR1 LNHDA and CDR2 SQIVND come from the germline V gene (reference sequence). J was trimmed by 4 bases and V by 7 bases; bases with no gene match: 9.

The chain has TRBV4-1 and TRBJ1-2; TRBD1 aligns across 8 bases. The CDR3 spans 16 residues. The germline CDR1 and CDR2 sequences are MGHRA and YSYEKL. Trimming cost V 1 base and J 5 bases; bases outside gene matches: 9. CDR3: CASSQGQGPRLYGYTF. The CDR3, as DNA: TGCGCCAGCAGCCAAGGACAGGGGCCCCGACTTTATGGCTACACCTTC.

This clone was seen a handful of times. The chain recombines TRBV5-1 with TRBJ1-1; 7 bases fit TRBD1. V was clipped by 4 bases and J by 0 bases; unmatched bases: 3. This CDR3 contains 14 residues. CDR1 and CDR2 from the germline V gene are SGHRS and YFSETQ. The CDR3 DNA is TGCGCCAGCAGCCTACAGGGGATGAACACTGAAGCTTTCTTT. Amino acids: CASSLQGMNTEAFF.

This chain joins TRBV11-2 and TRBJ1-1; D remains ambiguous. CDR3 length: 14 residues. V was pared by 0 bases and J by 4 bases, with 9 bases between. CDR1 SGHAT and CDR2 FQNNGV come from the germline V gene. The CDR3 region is CASSLERLSTEAFF. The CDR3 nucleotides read TGTGCCAGCAGCTTAGAACGCCTCAGCACTGAAGCTTTCTTT.

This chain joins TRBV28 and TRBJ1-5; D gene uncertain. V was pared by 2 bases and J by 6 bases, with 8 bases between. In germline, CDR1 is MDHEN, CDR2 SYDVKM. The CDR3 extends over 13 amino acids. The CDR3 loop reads CASSLPGPQPQHF. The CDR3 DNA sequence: TGTGCCAGCAGTTTACCTGGGCCTCAGCCCCAGCATTTT.

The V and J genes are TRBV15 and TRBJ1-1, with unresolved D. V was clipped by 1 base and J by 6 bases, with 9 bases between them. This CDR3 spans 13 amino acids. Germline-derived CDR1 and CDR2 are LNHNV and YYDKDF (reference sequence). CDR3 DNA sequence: TGTGCCACCAGCAGAGGGTTGAGCCCTGAAGCTTTCTTT. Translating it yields CATSRGLSPEAFF.

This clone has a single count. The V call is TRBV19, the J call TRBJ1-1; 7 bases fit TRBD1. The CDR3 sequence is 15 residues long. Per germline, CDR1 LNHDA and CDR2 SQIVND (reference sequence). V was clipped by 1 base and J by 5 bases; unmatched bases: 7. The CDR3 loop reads CASSIGIQGSTEAFF. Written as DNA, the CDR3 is TGTGCCAGTAGTATAGGTATACAGGGGAGTACTGAAGCTTTCTTT.

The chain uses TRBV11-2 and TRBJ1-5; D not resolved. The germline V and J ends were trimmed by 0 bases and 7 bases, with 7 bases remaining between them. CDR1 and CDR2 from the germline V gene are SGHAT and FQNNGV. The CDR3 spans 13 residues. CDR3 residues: CASSLDGLQPQHF. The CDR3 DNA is TGTGCCAGCAGCTTAGACGGGTTGCAGCCCCAGCATTTT.

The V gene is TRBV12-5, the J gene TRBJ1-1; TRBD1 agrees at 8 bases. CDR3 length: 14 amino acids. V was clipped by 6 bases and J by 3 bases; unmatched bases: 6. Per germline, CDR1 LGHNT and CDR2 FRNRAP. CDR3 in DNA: TGTGCTAGTGGCCTTACAGGGGGGCACACTGAAGCTTTCTTT. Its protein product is CASGLTGGHTEAFF.

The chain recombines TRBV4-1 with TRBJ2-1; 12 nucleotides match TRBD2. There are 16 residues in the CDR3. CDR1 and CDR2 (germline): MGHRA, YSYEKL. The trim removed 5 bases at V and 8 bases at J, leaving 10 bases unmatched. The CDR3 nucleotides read TGCGCCAGCAGCTCGACTAGCGGGAGAAGGAATGATGAGCAGTTCTTC. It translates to CASSSTSGRRNDEQFF.

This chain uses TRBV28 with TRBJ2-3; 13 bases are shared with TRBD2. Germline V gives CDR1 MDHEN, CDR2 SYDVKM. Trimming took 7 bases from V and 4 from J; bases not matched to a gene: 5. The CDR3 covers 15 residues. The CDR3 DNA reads TGTGCCAGCAAACTAGCGGGAGGGATCCCAGATACGCAGTATTTT. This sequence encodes CASKLAGGIPDTQYF.

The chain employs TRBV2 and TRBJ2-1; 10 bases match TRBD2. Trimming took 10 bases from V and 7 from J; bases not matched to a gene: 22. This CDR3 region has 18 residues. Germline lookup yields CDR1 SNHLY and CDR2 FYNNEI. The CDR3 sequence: CATPPRRLAGDFRNEQFF. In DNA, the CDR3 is TGTGCCACCCCTCCCCGGAGGCTAGCGGGAGATTTTAGGAATGAGCAGTTCTTC.

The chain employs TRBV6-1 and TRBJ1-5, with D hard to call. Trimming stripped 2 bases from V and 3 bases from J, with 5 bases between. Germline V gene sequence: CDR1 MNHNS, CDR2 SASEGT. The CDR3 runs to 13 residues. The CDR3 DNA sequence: TGTGCCAGCAGTGAAACAGTCAATCAGCCCCAGCATTTT. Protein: CASSETVNQPQHF.

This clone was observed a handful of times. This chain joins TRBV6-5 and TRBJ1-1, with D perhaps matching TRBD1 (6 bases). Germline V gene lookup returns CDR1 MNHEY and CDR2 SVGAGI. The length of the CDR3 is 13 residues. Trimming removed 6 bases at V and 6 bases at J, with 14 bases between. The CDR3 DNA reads TGTGCCAGCAGACGACAGGCGGGTGCTGAAGCTTTCTTT. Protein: CASRRQAGAEAFF.

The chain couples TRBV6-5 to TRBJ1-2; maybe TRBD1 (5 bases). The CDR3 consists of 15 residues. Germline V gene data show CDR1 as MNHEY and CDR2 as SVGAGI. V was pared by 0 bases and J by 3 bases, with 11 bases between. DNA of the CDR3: TGTGCCAGCAGTTACTCGGCCCCAGGGCACTATGGCTACACCTTC. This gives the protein CASSYSAPGHYGYTF.

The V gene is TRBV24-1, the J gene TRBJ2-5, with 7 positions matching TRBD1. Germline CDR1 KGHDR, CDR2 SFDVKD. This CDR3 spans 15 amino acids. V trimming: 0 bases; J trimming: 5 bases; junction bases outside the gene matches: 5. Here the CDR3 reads CATSDLNRGGETQYF. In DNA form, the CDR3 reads TGTGCCACCAGTGATTTGAACAGGGGCGGGGAGACCCAGTACTTC.

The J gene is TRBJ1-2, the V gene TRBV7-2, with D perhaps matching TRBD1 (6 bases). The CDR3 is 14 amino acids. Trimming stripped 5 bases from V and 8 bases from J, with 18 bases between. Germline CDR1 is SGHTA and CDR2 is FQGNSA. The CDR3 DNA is TGTGCCAGCAGCCCACGACAGGTTCAGCGGGGCTACACCTTC. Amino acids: CASSPRQVQRGYTF.

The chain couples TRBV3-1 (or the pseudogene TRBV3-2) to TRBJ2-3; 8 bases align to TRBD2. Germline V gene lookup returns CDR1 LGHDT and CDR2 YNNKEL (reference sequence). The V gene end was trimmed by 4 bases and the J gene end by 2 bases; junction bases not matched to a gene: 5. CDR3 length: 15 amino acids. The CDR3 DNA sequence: TGTGCCAGCAGCCCACTAGCGGTTGCCACAGATACGCAGTATTTT. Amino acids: CASSPLAVATDTQYF.

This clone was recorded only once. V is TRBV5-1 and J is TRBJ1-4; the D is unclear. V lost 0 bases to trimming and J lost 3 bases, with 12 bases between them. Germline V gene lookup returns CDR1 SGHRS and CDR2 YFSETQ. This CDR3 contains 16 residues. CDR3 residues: CASSLALSRANEKLFF. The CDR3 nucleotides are TGCGCCAGCAGCTTGGCGTTGTCGAGGGCTAATGAAAAACTGTTTTTT.

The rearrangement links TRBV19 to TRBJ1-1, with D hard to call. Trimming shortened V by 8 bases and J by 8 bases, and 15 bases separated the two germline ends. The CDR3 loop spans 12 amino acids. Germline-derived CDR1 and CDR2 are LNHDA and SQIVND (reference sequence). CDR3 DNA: TGTGCCAGTGCTCACCAGGAAAACGAAGCTTTCTTT. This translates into CASAHQENEAFF.

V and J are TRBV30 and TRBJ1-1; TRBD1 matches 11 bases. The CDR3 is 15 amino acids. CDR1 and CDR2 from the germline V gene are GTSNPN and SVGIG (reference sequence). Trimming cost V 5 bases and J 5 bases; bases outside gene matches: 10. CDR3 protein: CAWGHGTGGRTEAFF. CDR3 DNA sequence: TGTGCCTGGGGACACGGGACAGGGGGGAGGACTGAAGCTTTCTTT.

CDR3 loop: CASRRIDRLDQPQHF. The CDR3 DNA follows: TGTGCCAGTAGGCGAATTGACAGACTCGATCAGCCCCAGCATTTT. The rearrangement joins TRBV19 to TRBJ1-5; tentatively, D is TRBD1 (5 bases). The CDR3 is made up of 15 amino acids. The germline V gene has CDR1 LNHDA and CDR2 SQIVND (reference sequence). With 6 bases removed from V and 5 bases from J, the gap between germline ends came to 17 bases.

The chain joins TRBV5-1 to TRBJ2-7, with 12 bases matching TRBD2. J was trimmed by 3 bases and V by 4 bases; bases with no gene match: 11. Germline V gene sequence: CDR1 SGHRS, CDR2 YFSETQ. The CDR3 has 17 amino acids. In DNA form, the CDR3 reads TGCGCCAGCAGCCTACAGACTAGCGGGAGCCAGCACTACGAGCAGTACTTC. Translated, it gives CASSLQTSGSQHYEQYF.

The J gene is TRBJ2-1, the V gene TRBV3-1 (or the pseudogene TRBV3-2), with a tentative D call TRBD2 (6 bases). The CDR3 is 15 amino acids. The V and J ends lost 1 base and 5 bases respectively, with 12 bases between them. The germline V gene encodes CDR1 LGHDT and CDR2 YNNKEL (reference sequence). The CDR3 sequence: CASSQVSGVNNEQFF. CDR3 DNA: TGTGCCAGCAGCCAAGTGTCGGGAGTAAACAATGAGCAGTTCTTC.

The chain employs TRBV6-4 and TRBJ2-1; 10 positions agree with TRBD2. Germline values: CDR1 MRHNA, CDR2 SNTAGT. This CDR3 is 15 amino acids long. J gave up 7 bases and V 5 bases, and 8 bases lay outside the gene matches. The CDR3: CASSLAGESSNEQFF. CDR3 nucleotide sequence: TGTGCCAGCAGTCTAGCGGGAGAATCGAGTAATGAGCAGTTCTTC.